The present T cell receptor beta chain was sequenced within a study of Ad26.COV2.S vaccination and SARS-CoV-2 variants. The method was immunoSEQ multiplex PCR; TCRdb's version includes in-frame clones alone and lacks a portion of them. The table includes 300,000 to 400,000 clones, around 84% detected once. Germline V gene sequence: CDR1 PRHDT, CDR2 FYEKMQ (reference sequence). V was pared by 0 bases and J by 3 bases, with 9 bases between. CDR3 length equals 14 residues. This clone was seen a handful of times. The treatment is: about 20 received Ad26.COV2.S at low or high dose, single or two shots; a few received placebo; per-sample allocation not given. Repertoires come from day 63 after the first vaccine or placebo injection.

This chain joins TRBV13 and TRBJ2-7, with D possibly being TRBD1 (6 bases). The source of this sequence is a person aged 18-65 years who received the Ad26.COV2.S COVID-19 vaccine or a placebo. Material: peripheral blood, obtained in a trial of Ad26.COV2.S vaccine versus placebo. The CDR3 protein is CASSLGSDSYEQYF. CDR3 DNA sequence: TGTGCCAGCAGCTTAGGCTCGGACAGCTACGAGCAGTACTTC. The whole variable domain, filled in from reference TRBV13 and TRBJ2-7, reads AAGVIQSPRHLIKEKRETATLKCYPIPRHDTVYWYQQGPGQDPQFLISFYEKMQSDKGSIPDRFSAQQFSDYHSELNMSSLELGDSALYFCASSLGSDSYEQYFGPGTRLTVT.